The clone carrying this T cell receptor (beta chain) was counted ten times or more. This record comes from a study of neurological immune-mediated disorders. The cDNA was generated through 5'RACE incorporating 10-nucleotide random UMIs. Via MiXCR, TCRdb re-called the 5' RACE reads, giving one row per CDR3 protein. Among tens of thousands of distinct CDR3 sequences listed, roughly 4% were seen once. Germline V gene sequence: CDR1 SQVTM, CDR2 ANQGSEA. The CDR3 loop spans 14 amino acids. The V segment lost 4 bases and the J segment 8 bases; nucleotides outside the gene matches: 12. This clonotype was sampled from a man between 25 and 39 years old with multiple sclerosis. The rearrangement joins TRBV29-1 to TRBJ1-2, with 8 bases identical to TRBD1. The sample was PBMCs. The CDR3 bases are TGCAGCGTTGCCGGGACAGGAGGTTCGCGGGGCTACACCTTC. Protein sequence: CSVAGTGGSRGYTF.